The next 8 T cell receptor beta chains were all read from a single sample in a study of blood T cell repertoires in COVID-19. Profiled with immunoSEQ multiplex PCR; TCRdb holds only in-frame clones, not every one. This table holds roughly 70,000 clones, around 90% found once. Input material: peripheral blood. Receptors originate from a woman older than 75 with active COVID-19.

This chain connects TRBV7-3 to TRBJ2-5, with a tentative D call TRBD2 (6 bases). The CDR3 loop spans 16 amino acids. Germline loops: CDR1 SGHTA, CDR2 FQGTGA. The V end lost 5 bases, the J end lost 0 bases, and 16 bases lay between the germline ends. The CDR3 region has the DNA TGTGCCAGCAGCCCTGGGGCGGGATCGTACCAAGAGACCCAGTACTTC. Its translation: CASSPGAGSYQETQYF.

The rearrangement uses TRBV11-3 and TRBJ1-1; D gene uncertain. The CDR3 contains 15 residues. V lost 0 bases to trimming and J lost 8 bases, with 16 bases between them. The germline gives CDR1 SGHNT, CDR2 YENEEA. CDR3 nucleotides: TGTGCCAGCAGCTTAGATGTGGCGGGAGGGAAGGAAGCTTTCTTT. This codes for CASSLDVAGGKEAFF.

The chain couples TRBV7-2 to TRBJ1-5; a possible D gene is TRBD1 (6 bases). The V gene lost 1 base and the J gene lost 3 bases, with 10 bases spanning the gap. The germline gives CDR1 SGHTA, CDR2 FQGNSA. The CDR3 contains 15 residues. The DNA of the CDR3 is TGTGCCAGCAGCTTAGTGGCAGGGGACAATCAGCCCCAGCATTTT. It encodes CASSLVAGDNQPQHF. Drawing the rest from reference TRBV7-2 and TRBJ1-5, the complete variable domain is GAGVSQSPSNKVTEKGKDVELRCDPISGHTALYWYRQSLGQGLEFLIYFQGNSAPDKSGLPSDRFSAERTGGSVSTLTIQRTQQEDSAVYLCASSLVAGDNQPQHFGDGTRLSIL.

V usage is TRBV5-1 and J usage is TRBJ2-2; 9 bases are shared with TRBD1. J gave up 6 bases and V 0 bases, and 9 bases lay outside the gene matches. Germline loops: CDR1 SGHRS, CDR2 YFSETQ. The length of the CDR3 is 17 residues. This CDR3 reads CASSLVGVGDRAGELFF. CDR3 sequence (DNA): TGCGCCAGCAGCTTGGTAGGAGTTGGGGACAGGGCCGGGGAGCTGTTTTTT.

The chain employs TRBV7-9 and TRBJ2-1, with 7 positions matching TRBD2. The V and J ends lost 1 base and 8 bases, in that order; junction bases with no gene match: 8. The CDR3 loop spans 15 amino acids. Germline CDR1 and CDR2: SEHNR and FQNEAQ (reference sequence). CDR3: CASSLGGSASHEQFF. The CDR3, as DNA: TGTGCCAGCAGCTTAGGCGGGAGCGCCTCCCATGAGCAGTTCTTC.

J is TRBJ1-1 and V is TRBV7-2, with a weak D call TRBD1 (6 bases). Germline V lookup: CDR1 SGHTA, CDR2 FQGNSA. Trimming removed 3 bases at V and 0 bases at J, with 14 bases between. This CDR3 spans 16 amino acids. In nucleotides, the CDR3 is TGTGCCAGCAGCTTTAGAGGGGGAAAGGTGAACACTGAAGCTTTCTTT. This codes for CASSFRGGKVNTEAFF. The full variable domain, in which reference TRBV7-2 and TRBJ1-1 provide the parts outside the CDR3, is GAGVSQSPSNKVTEKGKDVELRCDPISGHTALYWYRQSLGQGLEFLIYFQGNSAPDKSGLPSDRFSAERTGGSVSTLTIQRTQQEDSAVYLCASSFRGGKVNTEAFFGQGTRLTVV.

The rearrangement joins TRBV11-3 to TRBJ2-1, with 8 bases identical to TRBD2. Trimming at V came to 2 bases and at J to 10 bases, leaving 10 bases not matched to a gene. The CDR3 length is 15 residues. Germline CDR1 SGHNT, CDR2 YENEEA. The CDR3 loop is CASSLLAGTRFEQFF. The CDR3 DNA is TGTGCCAGCAGCTTATTAGCGGGAACTCGTTTCGAGCAGTTCTTC.

The chain uses TRBV15 and TRBJ1-1; D not certain. Per the germline V gene, CDR1 is LNHNV and CDR2 is YYDKDF (reference sequence). V shed 3 bases and J shed 5 bases, with 10 bases lying between them. CDR3 size: 13 residues. For the CDR3, the DNA is TGTGCCACCAGCAGGGACTTCCTAACTGAAGCTTTCTTT. It encodes CATSRDFLTEAFF.